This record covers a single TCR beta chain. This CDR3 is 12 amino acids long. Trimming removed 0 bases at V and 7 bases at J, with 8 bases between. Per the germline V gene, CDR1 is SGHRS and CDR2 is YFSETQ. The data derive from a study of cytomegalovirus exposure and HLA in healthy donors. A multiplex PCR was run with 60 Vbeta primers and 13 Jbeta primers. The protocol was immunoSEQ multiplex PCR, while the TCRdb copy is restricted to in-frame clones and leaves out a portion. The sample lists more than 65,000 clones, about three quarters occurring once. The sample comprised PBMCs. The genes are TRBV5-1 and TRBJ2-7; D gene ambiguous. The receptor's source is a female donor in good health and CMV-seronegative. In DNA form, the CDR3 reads TGCGCCAGCAGCTTGGTCCCAGAAGAGCAGTACTTC. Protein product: CASSLVPEEQYF.